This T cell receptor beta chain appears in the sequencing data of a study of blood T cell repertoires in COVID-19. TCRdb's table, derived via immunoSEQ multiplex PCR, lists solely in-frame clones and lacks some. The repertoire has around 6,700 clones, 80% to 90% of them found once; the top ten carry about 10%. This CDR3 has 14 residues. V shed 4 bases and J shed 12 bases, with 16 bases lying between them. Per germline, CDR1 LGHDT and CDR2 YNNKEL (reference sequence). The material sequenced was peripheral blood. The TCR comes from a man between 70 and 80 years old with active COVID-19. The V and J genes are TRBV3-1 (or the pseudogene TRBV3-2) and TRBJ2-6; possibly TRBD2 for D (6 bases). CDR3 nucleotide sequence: TGTGCCAGCAGCCCCTGGACTACCGATACCGTCCTGACTTTC. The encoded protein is CASSPWTTDTVLTF.